Listed below are T cell receptor beta chains from one sample, sequenced in a study of T cell responses to AZD1222 COVID-19 vaccine. Clones were sequenced by immunoSEQ multiplex PCR, and TCRdb holds only the in-frame ones, with some missing. This sample yields over 100,000 clones, of which 90% to 95% are seen a single time; around 4.3% belongs to the top ten. This specimen was peripheral blood, taken on day 0 of AZD1222 vaccination. Receptors originate from an adult in good health. CDR3s include the opening cysteine and the closing phenylalanine or tryptophan. The order of the fields is CDR3 DNA, CDR3 protein, J gene, V gene, D gene, clone size. D genes are given only for firm matches. Rows may omit the clone size; those that give it use once, few, many or a size class.

TGCGCCAGCAGCTTGGCCATGGGGGCCTCTGGCTACACCTTC,CASSLAMGASGYTF,TRBJ1-2,TRBV5-1,NA,NA
TGTGCCAGCAGTGAAAGCGACACCAGCTACACCTTC,CASSESDTSYTF,TRBJ1-2,TRBV2,NA,NA
TGTGCCAGCAGCCCCGGGACATCCAATCAGCCCCAGCATTTT,CASSPGTSNQPQHF,TRBJ1-5,TRBV7-9,NA,NA
TGTGCCAGCAGCTCTCAGTCTGTAGTGAACACTGAAGCTTTCTTT,CASSSQSVVNTEAFF,TRBJ1-1,TRBV11-2,NA,NA
TGTGCCAGCAGAGTCGGCCTAGCCAAAAACATTCAGTACTTC,CASRVGLAKNIQYF,TRBJ2-4,TRBV13,NA,NA
TGTGCCACCAACGGCAGGGCGGGAGAAAAACTGTTTTTT,CATNGRAGEKLFF,TRBJ1-4,TRBV24-1,NA,NA
TGTGCCAGTAGTATGGGTCCTGAAGCTTTCTTT,CASSMGPEAFF,TRBJ1-1,TRBV19,NA,NA
TGCGCCAGCAGCCAAGAGAGGGGGAGCTCCTATAATTCACCCCTCCACTTT,CASSQERGSSYNSPLHF,TRBJ1-6,TRBV4-1,NA,NA
TGCGCCAGCAGTGACCGAGGGGGGGCTTATGGCTACACCTTC,CASSDRGGAYGYTF,TRBJ1-2,TRBV10-1,NA,NA
TGTGCCAGCAGCGTAGAGTACAGGGCAGACTATGGCTACACCTTC,CASSVEYRADYGYTF,TRBJ1-2,TRBV9,NA,NA
TGTGCCAGCAGCCCGGGGTATACGCAGTATTTT,CASSPGYTQYF,TRBJ2-3,TRBV14,NA,NA
TGTGCCAGCAGCAAAGTACCAAATCAGCCCCAGCATTTT,CASSKVPNQPQHF,TRBJ1-5,TRBV21-1,NA,NA
TGTGCCAGTTCTCTCGGCAGTACCTACGAGCAGTACTTC,CASSLGSTYEQYF,TRBJ2-7,TRBV6-5,NA,NA
TGCGCCAGCAGCTTTACGACTAGTCTGGACGAGCAGTACTTC,CASSFTTSLDEQYF,TRBJ2-7,TRBV5-1,NA,NA
TGCGCCAGCAGCTTGGCGGCGGGGGGGCCAGATACGCAGTATTTT,CASSLAAGGPDTQYF,TRBJ2-3,TRBV5-1,TRBD2,NA
TGTGCCAGCAGTTACTCGCTAGGGCAAGAGGATAATTCACCCCTCCACTTT,CASSYSLGQEDNSPLHF,TRBJ1-6,TRBV6-2/TRBV6-3,NA,NA
TGTGCCAGTGGGGACAGGGGGCTTAGTCAGCCCCAGCATTTT,CASGDRGLSQPQHF,TRBJ1-5,TRBV19,TRBD1,NA
TGTGCCAGCAGCTTCCTCAGGGGTATCAATCAGCCCCAGCATTTT,CASSFLRGINQPQHF,TRBJ1-5,TRBV27,NA,few
TGTGCCAGCAGCTTAGGGTGGGGCAATAGCAATCAGCCCCAGCATTTT,CASSLGWGNSNQPQHF,TRBJ1-5,TRBV7-2,NA,NA
TGTGCCAGCAGTTTGCGGACTAGCGAACAAGAGACCCAGTACTTC,CASSLRTSEQETQYF,TRBJ2-5,TRBV28,TRBD2,NA
TGTGCCAGCAGCGGAGGTGATAACACTGAAGCTTTCTTT,CASSGGDNTEAFF,TRBJ1-1,TRBV9,NA,NA
TGTGCCAGCGCCGGGACAGGGGTTTCCTACGAGCAGTACTTC,CASAGTGVSYEQYF,TRBJ2-7,TRBV28,TRBD1,NA
TGTGCCAGCAGCGACCCCAGGGGGCGGAGGCCCTACGAGCAGTACTTC,CASSDPRGRRPYEQYF,TRBJ2-7,TRBV7-8,TRBD1,NA
TGTGCCAGCAGCCGCGACTCTTTGAACACCGGGGAGCTGTTTTTT,CASSRDSLNTGELFF,TRBJ2-2,TRBV14,NA,few
TGTGCCAGCAGCTCGCTGGGAACAGATACGCAGTATTTT,CASSSLGTDTQYF,TRBJ2-3,TRBV5-4,NA,NA
TGTGCCAGCAGCTTTACACAGGGGGCCGGAAACACCATATATTTT,CASSFTQGAGNTIYF,TRBJ1-3,TRBV7-2,TRBD1,NA
TGTGCCAGCAGTTTTCAAGGGCCTGGGGGCTACACCTTC,CASSFQGPGGYTF,TRBJ1-2,TRBV28,NA,NA
TGTGCCAGCAGTTTATCGGTGAATGAGCAGTTCTTC,CASSLSVNEQFF,TRBJ2-1,TRBV12-3/TRBV12-4,NA,NA
TGTGCCAGCAGTCGCAGACGGACAGGGACGACCGGGGAGCTGTTTTTT,CASSRRRTGTTGELFF,TRBJ2-2,TRBV7-2,TRBD1,NA
TGCGCCAGCGACAGGGGTGTAGCCAAAAACATTCAGTACTTC,CASDRGVAKNIQYF,TRBJ2-4,TRBV23-1,TRBD1,NA
TGTGCCAGCAGCTTATTTCGGACGGACGAGCAGTACTTC,CASSLFRTDEQYF,TRBJ2-7,TRBV11-2,NA,NA